This T cell receptor beta chain was obtained from a study of cytomegalovirus exposure and HLA in healthy donors. The ends were cut back, 0 bases at V and 0 bases at J, with 9 bases in the middle. The CDR3 length is 16 residues. CDR1 and CDR2 from the germline V gene are SGDLS and YYNGEE. Measured with immunoSEQ multiplex PCR; TCRdb has only the in-frame clones, and not every one. Among 95,000 to 150,000 clones listed, roughly 89% were seen once. This sequence joins TRBV9 and TRBJ1-4; possibly TRBD1 for D (6 bases). The source of this sequence is a woman in her late teens or twenties in good health and CMV-seronegative. The sample comprised PBMCs. The CDR3 DNA sequence: TGTGCCAGCAGCGTAGGGGGGCAGACAACTAATGAAAAACTGTTTTTT. Its protein is CASSVGGQTTNEKLFF.